This is a list of T cell receptor beta chains from one sample in a study of beta chain features in type 1 diabetes. The assay was immunoSEQ multiplex PCR, and TCRdb's table has in-frame clones only and misses some. The sample lists about 140,000 clones, 6.9% seen once, with under 1.5% in the top ten. The sequenced sample consisted of central memory CD4+ T cells from blood. These receptors originate from a woman in her twenties or thirties in good health. The conserved cysteine and the conserved F or W are not part of the CDR3 here.

J,V,CDR3
TRBJ1-2,TRBV4-3,ASSQAAQIRQGYT
TRBJ1-1,TRBV28,ASSSLHRGGTEAF
TRBJ2-2,TRBV29-1,SVSLVGGGELF
TRBJ1-2,TRBV29-1,SVQIQANYGYT
TRBJ1-2,TRBV28,ASSLGPGQDYGYT
NA,TRBV9,ASSVGGTDYEQY
TRBJ2-3,TRBV29-1,SVERAGDTQY
TRBJ2-4,TRBV5-4,ASSLGGLAKNIQY
TRBJ2-7,TRBV4-2,ASSQSSGLGIGDEQY
TRBJ2-2,TRBV29-1,SVGGGTGELF
TRBJ2-5,TRBV7-2,ASSFAQVGGRETQY
TRBJ2-3,TRBV6-4,ASSDSSGEADTQY
TRBJ2-2,TRBV7-2,ASSSSGTANTGELF
TRBJ2-1,TRBV7-6,ASSLAPRGLAGDYNEQF
TRBJ2-1,TRBV19,ASSRGPGGGRWAGDSHEQF
TRBJ2-1,TRBV9,ASSLRPGMGANEQF
TRBJ2-2,TRBV7-2,ASSQGTGNTGELF
TRBJ1-3,TRBV5-4,ASSLGGLLSSGNTIY
TRBJ1-5,TRBV5-1,ASSLAPGGQPQH
TRBJ1-2,TRBV5-1,ASSLVSGDSYGYT
TRBJ2-2,TRBV2,ASSEIQNTGELF
TRBJ1-2,TRBV7-2,ASSLEAGNYGYT
TRBJ2-1,TRBV7-3,ASSLTGSPEGSYNEQF
TRBJ2-7,TRBV4-2,ASSQGSGRYEQY
TRBJ2-3,TRBV29-1,SVSTSTDTQY
TRBJ1-1,TRBV5-1,ASSLNSGMNTEAF
TRBJ2-7,TRBV7-2,ASSYQAVIGGGPIYEQY
TRBJ1-1,TRBV25-1,ASSDLSTGGTEAF
TRBJ2-1,TRBV4-1,ASSQDRLVAGGPNEQF